This is a list of T cell receptor beta chains from one sample in a study of blood T cell repertoires in COVID-19. Repertoires were generated with immunoSEQ multiplex PCR, while TCRdb's copy carries only in-frame clones and drops some. The table records about 30,000 clones, just over 85% of them present only once. Sequences were obtained from peripheral blood. These receptors came from a human donor in a cohort sampled during active COVID-19. Both conserved end residues are part of each CDR3. A D gene is named only where the DNA matches it firmly. The size field is filled for only some rows; it gives once, few, many or a size class.

d_gene,j_gene,v_gene,abundance,CDR3nt,CDR3aa
NA,TRBJ2-7,TRBV5-6,NA,TGTGCCAGCAGCTTGAGTTCAGGGAATGAGCAGTACTTC,CASSLSSGNEQYF
NA,TRBJ2-7,TRBV10-1,NA,TGCGCCAGCAGTGAGTCTGGGAGGACCTACGAGCAGTACTTC,CASSESGRTYEQYF
NA,TRBJ1-2,TRBV6-4,NA,TGTGCCAGCAGTGACCCAGGACTCACCGAAGTCTCTATTACACCCTATGGCTACACCTTC,CASSDPGLTEVSITPYGYTF
TRBD1,TRBJ1-5,TRBV2,few,TGTGCCAGCAGACCCGGGACAGGGACGTGGCAGCCCCAGCATTTT,CASRPGTGTWQPQHF
TRBD1,TRBJ2-1,TRBV6-1,NA,TGTGCCAGCAGTGAGACAGGGAGAAATGAGCAGTTCTTC,CASSETGRNEQFF
NA,TRBJ2-5,TRBV6-5,NA,TGTGCCAGCAGTCCCCCGCCAAGGGGAGAGACCCAGTACTTC,CASSPPPRGETQYF
NA,TRBJ1-1,TRBV7-3,NA,TGTGCCAGCAGCCCCGGCGGGGGTGCGTCCCCATACTTT,CASSPGGGASPYF
TRBD2,TRBJ2-3,TRBV3-1/TRBV3-2,once,TGTGCCAGCAGCCAAGGGTTAGCGGGGAGGGGGACGCAGTATTTT,CASSQGLAGRGTQYF
NA,TRBJ2-7,TRBV30,few,TGTGCCTGGACCCTCACTAACTCCTACGAGCAGTACTTC,CAWTLTNSYEQYF
NA,TRBJ1-4,TRBV5-1,NA,TGCGCCAGCAGCTTGGGCAGGGTTGATGAAAAACTGTTTTTT,CASSLGRVDEKLFF
NA,TRBJ2-7,TRBV6-1,NA,TGTGCCAGCAGTGGCGTATCACAGGGAAGGGGATACGAGCAGTACTTC,CASSGVSQGRGYEQYF
TRBD1,TRBJ2-7,TRBV9,NA,TGTGCCAGCAGCCTCCGGACAGGGCCATCCTACGAGCAGTACTTC,CASSLRTGPSYEQYF
TRBD2,TRBJ2-7,TRBV3-1/TRBV3-2,NA,TGTGCCAGCAGCCAACAAGGCGGGGGGCGCTACGAGCAGTACTTC,CASSQQGGGRYEQYF
NA,TRBJ1-4,TRBV20-1,NA,TGCAGTGCTAGTTTGGGACAATCATTGAACCTGTTTTTT,CSASLGQSLNLFF
NA,TRBJ1-1,TRBV3-1/TRBV3-2,NA,TGTGCCAGCAGCCCGGGGTTGGGGAACACTGAAGCTTTCTTT,CASSPGLGNTEAFF
TRBD1,TRBJ1-4,TRBV19,once,TGTGCCAGTAGGGACAGGGCGGCAAGTGAAAAACTGTTTTTT,CASRDRAASEKLFF
NA,TRBJ2-1,TRBV9,NA,TGTGCCAGCAGCGTCGGGACTCGGAATTCCTACAATGAGCAGTTCTTC,CASSVGTRNSYNEQFF
TRBD1,TRBJ1-5,TRBV11-3,NA,TGTGCCAGCAGCCCTTCGGGACAGGGGGCGAATCAGCCCCAGCATTTT,CASSPSGQGANQPQHF
TRBD2,TRBJ2-7,TRBV19,NA,TGTGCCAGTAACCGGGGAGTCCTCCAGGTGGGAGGGCGGCAAGGAGAGCAGTACTTC,CASNRGVLQVGGRQGEQYF
TRBD1,TRBJ1-4,TRBV27,NA,TGTGCCAGCAGTTCTCTGGCCGGGACAGGCCCTGCAACTAATGAAAAACTGTTTTTT,CASSSLAGTGPATNEKLFF
NA,TRBJ1-5,TRBV24-1,NA,TGTGCCACCAGTGATTTAATACTAGGGGGTCCGTATAGCAATCAGCCCCAGCATTTT,CATSDLILGGPYSNQPQHF
TRBD1,TRBJ2-1,TRBV5-6,few,TGTGCCAGCAGTGGGACAGGGTACCGAGACAATGAGCAGTTCTTC,CASSGTGYRDNEQFF
TRBD1,TRBJ2-5,TRBV10-3,NA,TGTGCCATCAGTGACCGGGACAGGGGGTCTGAGACCCAGTACTTC,CAISDRDRGSETQYF
TRBD1,TRBJ2-7,TRBV19,NA,TGTGCCAGTAGTCTCAGGACAGGGGGCTCGTACGAGCAGTACTTC,CASSLRTGGSYEQYF
NA,TRBJ2-5,TRBV30,NA,TGTGCCTGGAGTGTACCTGAGTTTCAAGAGACCCAGTACTTC,CAWSVPEFQETQYF
TRBD1,TRBJ1-1,TRBV5-4,NA,TGTGCCAGCACTCCGATGGGACAGGCTGAAGCTTTCTTT,CASTPMGQAEAFF
NA,TRBJ1-1,TRBV11-2,NA,TGTGCCAGCAGCTTTAATCCACAACGGAGGATGAACACTGAAGCTTTCTTT,CASSFNPQRRMNTEAFF
NA,TRBJ1-5,TRBV2,NA,TGTGCCAGCAAGGACAGCCATAGCAATCAGCCCCAGCATTTT,CASKDSHSNQPQHF
TRBD1,TRBJ1-2,TRBV4-1,few,TGCGCCAGCAGTCCTGACAGGGGCTATGGCTACACCTTC,CASSPDRGYGYTF
NA,TRBJ1-2,TRBV10-2,NA,TGCGCCAGCAGTGAGCGCCAGGAGGGTTATGGCTACACCTTC,CASSERQEGYGYTF
NA,TRBJ1-6,TRBV10-1,NA,TGCGCCAGCAGTCCGGACAGATCCTCACCCCTCCACTTT,CASSPDRSSPLHF
NA,TRBJ2-7,TRBV9,NA,TGTGCCAGCAGCGTAACTGGCGGAAGCTCCTACGAGCAGTACTTC,CASSVTGGSSYEQYF
TRBD1,TRBJ2-7,TRBV6-5,NA,TGTGCCAGCAGGGTCCCGGGACAGGGCTACGAGCAGTACTTC,CASRVPGQGYEQYF
TRBD2,TRBJ2-7,TRBV20-1,NA,TGCAGTGCTAGTCCTAGCGGGGCCTACGAGCAGTACTTC,CSASPSGAYEQYF
NA,TRBJ2-7,TRBV5-1,NA,TGCGCCAGCAGCCTAAGAGCGGGCACCTACGAGCAGTACTTC,CASSLRAGTYEQYF
NA,TRBJ1-1,TRBV5-4,NA,TGTGCCAGCAGCCTATCGGACCAGGGCAAGGCTTTCTTT,CASSLSDQGKAFF
NA,TRBJ1-2,TRBV27,NA,TGTGCCAGCAGCAAATCCGGGACACCCGCCGGCTATGGCTACACCTTC,CASSKSGTPAGYGYTF
NA,TRBJ1-4,TRBV29-1,NA,TGCAGCGTTTACACGTCAACTAATGAAAAACTGTTTTTT,CSVYTSTNEKLFF
NA,TRBJ2-7,TRBV6-5,NA,TGTGCCAGCAGGGGCTTTGGTTTGGATTACGAGCAGTACTTC,CASRGFGLDYEQYF
NA,TRBJ2-2,TRBV15,NA,TGTGCCACCAGCAGAGATCTCCCCGGGGAGCTGTTTTTT,CATSRDLPGELFF
NA,TRBJ2-1,TRBV3-1/TRBV3-2,NA,TGTGCCAGCAGCCAAGTTCTCACAGGGAACAATGAGCAGTTCTTC,CASSQVLTGNNEQFF
TRBD1,TRBJ2-2,TRBV5-1,NA,TGCGCCAGCAGCACTACAGGGGGCGCGAACACCGGGGAGCTGTTTTTT,CASSTTGGANTGELFF